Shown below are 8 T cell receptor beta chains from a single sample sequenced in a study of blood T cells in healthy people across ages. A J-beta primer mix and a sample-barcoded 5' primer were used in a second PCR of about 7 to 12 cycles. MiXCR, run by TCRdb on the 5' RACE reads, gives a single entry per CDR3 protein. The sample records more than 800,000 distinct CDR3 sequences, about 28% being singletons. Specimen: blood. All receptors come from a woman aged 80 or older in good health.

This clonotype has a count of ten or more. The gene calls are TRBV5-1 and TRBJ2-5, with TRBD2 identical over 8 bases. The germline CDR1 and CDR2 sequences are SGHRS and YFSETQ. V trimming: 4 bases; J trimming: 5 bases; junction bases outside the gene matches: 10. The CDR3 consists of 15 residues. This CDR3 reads CASSTSGTPGETQYF. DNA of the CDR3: TGCGCCAGCAGCACTAGCGGAACACCCGGGGAGACCCAGTACTTC.

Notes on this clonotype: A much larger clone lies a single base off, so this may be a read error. Here the CDR3 reads CSARLAGARDTQYF. CDR3 DNA sequence: TGCAGTGCCCGACTAGCGGGGGCGAGGGATACGCAGTATTTT. V is TRBV20-1 and J is TRBJ2-3; 12 bases agree with TRBD2. The CDR3 consists of 14 residues. V shed 6 bases, J shed 6 bases, and the junction held 7 bases outside the gene matches. CDR1 and CDR2 (germline): DFQATT, SNEGSKA (reference sequence).

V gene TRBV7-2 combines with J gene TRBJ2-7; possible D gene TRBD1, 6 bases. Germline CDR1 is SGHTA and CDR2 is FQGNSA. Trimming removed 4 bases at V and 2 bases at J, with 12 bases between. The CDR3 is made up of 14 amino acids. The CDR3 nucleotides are TGTGCCAGCAGCTCCAACAGGGTCGCCTACGAGCAGTACTTC. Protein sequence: CASSSNRVAYEQYF.

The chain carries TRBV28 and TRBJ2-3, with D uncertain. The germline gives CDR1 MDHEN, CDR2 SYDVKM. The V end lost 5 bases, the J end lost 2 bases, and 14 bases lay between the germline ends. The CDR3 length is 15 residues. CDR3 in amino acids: CASSPATEITDTQYF. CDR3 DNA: TGTGCCAGCAGTCCCGCGACCGAAATCACAGATACGCAGTATTTT.

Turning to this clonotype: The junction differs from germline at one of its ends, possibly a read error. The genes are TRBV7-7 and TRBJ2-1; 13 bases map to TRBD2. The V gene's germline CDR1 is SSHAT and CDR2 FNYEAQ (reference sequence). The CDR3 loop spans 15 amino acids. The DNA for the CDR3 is TGTGCCGGCAGCTCGGGACTAGCGGGGTTAGAGACCCAGTTCTTC. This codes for CAGSSGLAGLETQFF.

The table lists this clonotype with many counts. The CDR3 reads CASSMVGGSSYEQYF. Here the CDR3 DNA reads TGCGCCAGCAGCATGGTTGGGGGAAGCTCCTACGAGCAGTACTTC. The rearrangement links TRBV5-1 to TRBJ2-7; tentatively, D is TRBD1 or TRBD2 (5 bases each). CDR3 length equals 15 residues. V lost 4 bases, J lost 0 bases, and 14 bases lay in between. Germline CDR1 SGHRS, CDR2 YFSETQ.

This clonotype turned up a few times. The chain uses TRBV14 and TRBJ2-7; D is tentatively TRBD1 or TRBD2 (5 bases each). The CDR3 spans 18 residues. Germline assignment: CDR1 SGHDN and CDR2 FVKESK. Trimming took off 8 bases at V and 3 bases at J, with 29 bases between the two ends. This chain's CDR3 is CASRSGPGYGYLNYEQYF. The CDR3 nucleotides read TGTGCCAGCCGTTCGGGGCCAGGCTATGGCTATTTGAACTACGAGCAGTACTTC.

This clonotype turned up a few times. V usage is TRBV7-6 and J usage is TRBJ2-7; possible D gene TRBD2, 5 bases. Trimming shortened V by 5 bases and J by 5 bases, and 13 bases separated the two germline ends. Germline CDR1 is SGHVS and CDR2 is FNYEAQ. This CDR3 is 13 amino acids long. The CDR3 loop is CASSPGLRDEQYF. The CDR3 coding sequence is TGTGCCAGCAGCCCGGGGTTAAGGGACGAGCAGTACTTC.